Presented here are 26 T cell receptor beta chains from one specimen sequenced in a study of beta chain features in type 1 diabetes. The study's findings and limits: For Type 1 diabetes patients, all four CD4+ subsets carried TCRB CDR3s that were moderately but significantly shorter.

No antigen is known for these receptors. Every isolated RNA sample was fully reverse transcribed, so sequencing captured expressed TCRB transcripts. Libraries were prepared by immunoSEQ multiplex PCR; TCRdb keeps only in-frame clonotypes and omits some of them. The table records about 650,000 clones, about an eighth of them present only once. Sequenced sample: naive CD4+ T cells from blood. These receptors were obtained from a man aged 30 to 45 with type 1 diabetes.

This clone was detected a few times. CDR3 sequence (DNA): TGTGCCAGCAGTCCTCTGGCCAGGGGGCGAGTGGACACTGAAGCTTTCTTT. This encodes CASSPLARGRVDTEAFF. This rearrangement joins TRBV27 to TRBJ1-1; the match to TRBD1 covers 8 bases. CDR3 size: 17 residues. V lost 5 bases to trimming and J lost 3 bases; unmatched junction nucleotides: 14. Germline V gene data show CDR1 as MNHEY and CDR2 as SMNVEV (reference sequence).

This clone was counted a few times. CDR3 sequence (DNA): TGCGCCAGCAGCACCGACGGGGGGGCCACGGATACGCAGTATTTT. Translation: CASSTDGGATDTQYF. The rearrangement uses TRBV5-1 and TRBJ2-3; 8 nucleotides match TRBD2. Unmatched junction bases numbered 10, after V lost 4 bases and J lost 6 bases. The CDR3 loop spans 15 amino acids. Germline V gene lookup returns CDR1 SGHRS and CDR2 YFSETQ.

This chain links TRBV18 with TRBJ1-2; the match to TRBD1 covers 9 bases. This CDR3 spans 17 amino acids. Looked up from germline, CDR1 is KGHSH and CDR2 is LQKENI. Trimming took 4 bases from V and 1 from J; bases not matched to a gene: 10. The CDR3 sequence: CASSLPHPGQGNYGYTF. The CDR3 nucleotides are TGTGCCAGCTCACTACCTCATCCGGGACAGGGTAACTATGGCTACACCTTC.

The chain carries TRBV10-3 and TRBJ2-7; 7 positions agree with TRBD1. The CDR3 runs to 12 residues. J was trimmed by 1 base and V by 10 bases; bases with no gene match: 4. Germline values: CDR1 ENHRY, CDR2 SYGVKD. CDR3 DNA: TGTGCCACACAGGGACAGTCCTACGAGCAGTACTTC. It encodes CATQGQSYEQYF.

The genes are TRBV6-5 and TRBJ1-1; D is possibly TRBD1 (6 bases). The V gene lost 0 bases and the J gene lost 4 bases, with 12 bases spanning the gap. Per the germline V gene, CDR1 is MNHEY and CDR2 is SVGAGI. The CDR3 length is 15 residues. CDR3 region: CASSYSQGLITEAFF. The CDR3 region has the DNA TGTGCCAGCAGTTACTCCCAGGGGCTCATCACTGAAGCTTTCTTT.

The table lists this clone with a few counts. CDR3 sequence reads: CASSRASGGRAETQYF. The CDR3 DNA sequence: TGTGCCAGCAGCCGAGCCAGCGGGGGAAGGGCGGAGACCCAGTACTTC. The gene calls are TRBV7-2 and TRBJ2-5; 8 bases align to TRBD2. CDR1 is SGHTA and CDR2 is FQGNSA in the germline V gene. The CDR3 is made up of 16 amino acids. J lost 5 bases, V lost 5 bases, and 13 bases had no gene match.

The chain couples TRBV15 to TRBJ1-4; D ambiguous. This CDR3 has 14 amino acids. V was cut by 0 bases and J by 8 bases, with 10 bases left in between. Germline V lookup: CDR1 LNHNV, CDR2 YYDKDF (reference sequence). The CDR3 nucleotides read TGTGCCACCAGCAGAGATCGGGGTGTCGAAAAACTGTTTTTT. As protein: CATSRDRGVEKLFF. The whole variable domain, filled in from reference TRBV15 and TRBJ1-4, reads DAMVIQNPRYQVTQFGKPVTLSCSQTLNHNVMYWYQQKSSQAPKLLFHYYDKDFNNEADTPDNFQSRRPNTSFCFLDIRSPGLGDTAMYLCATSRDRGVEKLFFGSGTQLSVL.

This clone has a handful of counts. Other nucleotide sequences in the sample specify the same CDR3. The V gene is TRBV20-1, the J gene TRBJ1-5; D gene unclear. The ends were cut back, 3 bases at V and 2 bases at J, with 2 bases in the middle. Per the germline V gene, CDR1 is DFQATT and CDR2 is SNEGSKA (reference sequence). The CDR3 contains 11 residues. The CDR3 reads CSASGNQPQHF. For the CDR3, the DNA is TGCAGTGCTAGCGGCAATCAGCCCCAGCATTTT.

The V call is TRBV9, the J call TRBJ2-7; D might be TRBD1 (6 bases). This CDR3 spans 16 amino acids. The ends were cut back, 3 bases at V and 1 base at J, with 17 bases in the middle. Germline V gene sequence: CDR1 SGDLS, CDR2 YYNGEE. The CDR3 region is CASSADPTGTSYEQYF. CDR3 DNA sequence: TGTGCCAGCAGCGCCGACCCGACAGGAACTTCCTACGAGCAGTACTTC.

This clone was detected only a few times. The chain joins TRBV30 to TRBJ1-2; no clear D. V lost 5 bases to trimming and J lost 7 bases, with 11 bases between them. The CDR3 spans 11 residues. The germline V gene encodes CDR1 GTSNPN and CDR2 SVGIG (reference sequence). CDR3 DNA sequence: TGTGCCTGGTCTGGGGTGAGTGGCTACACCTTC. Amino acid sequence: CAWSGVSGYTF.

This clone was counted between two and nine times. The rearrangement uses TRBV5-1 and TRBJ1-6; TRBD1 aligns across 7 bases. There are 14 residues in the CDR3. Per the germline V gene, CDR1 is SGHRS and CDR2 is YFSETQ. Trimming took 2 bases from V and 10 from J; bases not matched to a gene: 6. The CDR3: CASSFDRVESPLHF. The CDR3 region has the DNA TGCGCCAGCAGCTTCGACAGGGTTGAGTCACCCCTCCACTTT.

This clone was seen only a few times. The CDR3, as DNA: TGCGCCAGCAGTCAGCCGACAGGGGACCTAGAGATCACCCAGTACTTC. Translated: CASSQPTGDLEITQYF. The chain is built from TRBV23-1 and TRBJ2-5, with 8 bases fitting TRBD1. TRBV23-1 is an open reading frame, and its role is uncertain. V shed 3 bases, J shed 8 bases, and the junction held 14 bases outside the gene matches. CDR3 size: 16 residues.

CDR3 DNA sequence: TGCGCCAGCTGGGGTAGCGCGGCGAACACCGGGGAGCTGTTTTTT. It yields the protein CASWGSAANTGELFF. The V gene is TRBV5-1, the J gene TRBJ2-2; D may be TRBD2 (5 bases). The CDR3 consists of 15 residues. Trimming pared 7 bases from V and 0 bases from J, leaving 13 bases between. Germline CDR1 reads SGHRS; CDR2 reads YFSETQ.

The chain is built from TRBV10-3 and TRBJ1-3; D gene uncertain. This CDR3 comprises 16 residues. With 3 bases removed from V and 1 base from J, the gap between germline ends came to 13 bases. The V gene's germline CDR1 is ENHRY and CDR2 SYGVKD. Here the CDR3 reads CAISDLQAISGNTIYF. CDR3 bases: TGTGCCATCAGTGACTTGCAGGCGATATCTGGAAACACCATATATTTT.

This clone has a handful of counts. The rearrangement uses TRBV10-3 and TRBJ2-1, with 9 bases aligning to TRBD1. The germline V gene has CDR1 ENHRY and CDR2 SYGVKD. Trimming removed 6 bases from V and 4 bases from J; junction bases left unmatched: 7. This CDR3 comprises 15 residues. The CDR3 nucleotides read TGTGCCATCAGCCGGGGACAGGGACCATACAATGAGCAGTTCTTC. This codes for CAISRGQGPYNEQFF.

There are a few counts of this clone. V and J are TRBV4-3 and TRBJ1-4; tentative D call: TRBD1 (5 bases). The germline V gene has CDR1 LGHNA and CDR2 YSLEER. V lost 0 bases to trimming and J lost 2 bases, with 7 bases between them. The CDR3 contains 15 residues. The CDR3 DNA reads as TGCGCCAGCAGCCAAGATCGGGGGACTAATGAAAAACTGTTTTTT. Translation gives CASSQDRGTNEKLFF.

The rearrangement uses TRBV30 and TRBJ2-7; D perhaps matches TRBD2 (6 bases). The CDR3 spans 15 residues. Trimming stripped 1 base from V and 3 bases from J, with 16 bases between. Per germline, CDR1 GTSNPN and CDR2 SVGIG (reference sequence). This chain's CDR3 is CAWSAGPGLRYEQYF. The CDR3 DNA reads TGTGCCTGGAGTGCGGGGCCGGGACTTCGCTACGAGCAGTACTTC.

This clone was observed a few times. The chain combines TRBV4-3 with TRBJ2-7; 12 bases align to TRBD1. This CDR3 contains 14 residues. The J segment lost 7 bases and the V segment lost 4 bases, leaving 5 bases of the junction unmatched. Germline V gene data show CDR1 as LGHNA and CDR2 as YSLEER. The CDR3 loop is CASSRGQGAREQYF. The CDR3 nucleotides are TGCGCCAGCAGCCGGGGACAGGGGGCGAGGGAGCAGTACTTC.

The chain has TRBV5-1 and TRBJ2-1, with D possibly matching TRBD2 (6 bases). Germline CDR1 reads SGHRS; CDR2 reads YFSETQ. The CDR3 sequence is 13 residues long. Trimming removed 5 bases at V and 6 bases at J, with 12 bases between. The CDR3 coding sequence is TGCGCCAGCAGTTACCTCGGGGGCAATGAGCAGTTCTTC. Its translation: CASSYLGGNEQFF.

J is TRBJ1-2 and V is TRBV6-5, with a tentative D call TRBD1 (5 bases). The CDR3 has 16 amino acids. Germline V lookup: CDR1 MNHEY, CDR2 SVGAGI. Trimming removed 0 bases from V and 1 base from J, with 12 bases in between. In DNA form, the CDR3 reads TGTGCCAGCAGTTACTCGGCGGGGCCTAGTAACTATGGCTACACCTTC. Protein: CASSYSAGPSNYGYTF.

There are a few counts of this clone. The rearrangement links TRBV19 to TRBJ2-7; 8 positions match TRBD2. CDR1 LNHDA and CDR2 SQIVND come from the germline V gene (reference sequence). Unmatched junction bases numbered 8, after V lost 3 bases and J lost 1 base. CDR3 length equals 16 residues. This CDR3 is CASSIRSGGDSYEQYF. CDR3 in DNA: TGTGCCAGTAGTATTCGCAGCGGGGGCGATTCCTACGAGCAGTACTTC.

DNA of the CDR3: TGTGCCAGCAGCCTCGACACCTCTGGGGCCAACGTCCTGACTTTC. This translates into CASSLDTSGANVLTF. This chain joins TRBV6-5 and TRBJ2-6, with D unclear. V lost 6 bases and J 0 bases, leaving 9 bases between the germline ends. CDR1 and CDR2 (germline): MNHEY, SVGAGI. The CDR3 is 15 residues long.

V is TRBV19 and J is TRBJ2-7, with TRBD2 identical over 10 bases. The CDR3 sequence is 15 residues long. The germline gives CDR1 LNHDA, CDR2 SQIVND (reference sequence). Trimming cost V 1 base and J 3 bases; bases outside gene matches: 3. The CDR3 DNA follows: TGTGCCAGTAGTATAGCGGCTAGCGGGAGCTACGAGCAGTACTTC. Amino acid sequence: CASSIAASGSYEQYF.

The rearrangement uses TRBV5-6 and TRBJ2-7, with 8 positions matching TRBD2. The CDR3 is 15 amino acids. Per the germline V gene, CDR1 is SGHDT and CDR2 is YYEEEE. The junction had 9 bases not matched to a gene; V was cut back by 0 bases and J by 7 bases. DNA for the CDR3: TGTGCCAGCAGCTTGGCCCCAGCGGGGGTTCGGGAGCAGTACTTC. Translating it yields CASSLAPAGVREQYF.

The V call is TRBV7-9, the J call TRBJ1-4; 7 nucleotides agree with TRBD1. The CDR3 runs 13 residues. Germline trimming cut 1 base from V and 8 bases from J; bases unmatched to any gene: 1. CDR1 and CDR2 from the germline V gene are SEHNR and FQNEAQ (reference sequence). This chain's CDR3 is CASSLEQGEKLFF. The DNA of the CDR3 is TGTGCCAGCAGCTTAGAACAGGGGGAAAAACTGTTTTTT. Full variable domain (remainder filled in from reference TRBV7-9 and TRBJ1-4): DTGVSQNPRHKITKRGQNVTFRCDPISEHNRLYWYRQTLGQGPEFLTYFQNEAQLEKSRLLSDRFSAERPKGSFSTLEIQRTEQGDSAMYLCASSLEQGEKLFFGSGTQLSVL.

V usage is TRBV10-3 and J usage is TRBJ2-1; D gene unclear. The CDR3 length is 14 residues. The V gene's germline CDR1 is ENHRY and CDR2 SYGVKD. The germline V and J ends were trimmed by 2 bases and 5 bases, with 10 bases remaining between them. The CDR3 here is CAISESSLDNEQFF. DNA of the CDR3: TGTGCCATCAGTGAGAGTAGTCTGGACAATGAGCAGTTCTTC.